The 13 T cell receptor beta chains reported below all come from one sample, sequenced in a study of OX40 agonist ivuxolimab in advanced cancers. The assay was immunoSEQ multiplex PCR, and TCRdb's table has in-frame clones only and misses some. The sample holds 95,000 to 120,000 clones; approximately 90% are singletons and the top ten take 0.66%. This material consisted of CD4+ or CD8+ T cells sorted from blood, taken in a trial of the OX40 agonist ivuxolimab. These receptors were taken from an adult with an advanced solid tumor such as melanoma, head and neck, liver or kidney cancer.

The rearrangement uses TRBV25-1 and TRBJ1-2; 8 bases are shared with TRBD1. Unmatched junction bases numbered 3, after V lost 2 bases and J lost 4 bases. Per germline, CDR1 MGHDK and CDR2 SYGVNS. The CDR3 extends over 14 amino acids. As DNA, the CDR3 is TGTGCCAGCAGTGAAACAGGGGGGACCTATGGCTACACCTTC. It translates to CASSETGGTYGYTF.

This clone was seen a single time. J is TRBJ2-3 and V is TRBV30, with D hard to call. CDR3 length equals 14 residues. The V end was cut by 2 bases, the J end by 0 bases, with 9 bases between. The germline V gene has CDR1 GTSNPN and CDR2 SVGIG (reference sequence). In nucleotides, the CDR3 is TGTGCCTGGAGTATAAACTTGAGCACAGATACGCAGTATTTT. This codes for CAWSINLSTDTQYF.

The genes are TRBV4-1 and TRBJ2-7; 7 nucleotides match TRBD1. V lost 4 bases, J lost 3 bases, and 12 bases stayed unmatched. The CDR3 is 16 amino acids. CDR1 and CDR2 (germline): MGHRA, YSYEKL. This CDR3 reads CASSLREPDRDYEQYF. The DNA of the CDR3 is TGCGCCAGCAGCCTACGTGAACCTGACAGGGACTACGAGCAGTACTTC.

Remarks on this clone: This CDR3 is missing its conserved last phenylalanine or tryptophan, likely due to a read error. J is TRBJ1-2 and V is TRBV5-1; TRBD1 agrees at 10 bases. J lost 8 bases, V lost 4 bases, and 11 bases had no gene match. This CDR3 contains 15 residues. Germline lookup yields CDR1 SGHRS and CDR2 YFSETQ. The CDR3 region is CASSTNPGQGWGYTL. Written as DNA, the CDR3 is TGCGCCAGCAGCACGAATCCGGGACAGGGGTGGGGCTACACCCTC.

This clone was detected only once. This chain connects TRBV30 to TRBJ1-1; D not resolved. Per germline, CDR1 GTSNPN and CDR2 SVGIG (reference sequence). Trimming left V 4 bases short and J 3 bases short, with 6 bases between. This CDR3 comprises 11 residues. CDR3 sequence reads: CAWMQDTEAFF. CDR3 DNA sequence: TGTGCCTGGATGCAAGACACTGAAGCTTTCTTT.

J is TRBJ2-7 and V is TRBV5-8; no clear D gene. This CDR3 is 12 amino acids long. Trimming took 4 bases from V and 6 from J, leaving 11 bases between them. Germline CDR1 reads SGHTS; CDR2 reads YDEGEE. DNA of the CDR3: TGTGCCAGCAGCCTCGGCCGGCGCGAGCAGTACTTC. Its translation: CASSLGRREQYF.

The chain uses TRBV15 and TRBJ2-5; perhaps D is TRBD1 or TRBD2 (5 bases each). The end of the DNA fits TRBJ2-7 better, so the J call may be wrong. Germline CDR1 is LNHNV and CDR2 is YYDKDF (reference sequence). The CDR3 totals 15 residues. CDR3 sequence (DNA): TGTGCCACCAGCAGGAGGGGTCTTTCCTTTAGCGAGCAGTACTTC. The encoded protein is CATSRRGLSFSEQYF.

The chain employs TRBV18 and TRBJ2-2; 9 bases match TRBD1. CDR1 KGHSH and CDR2 LQKENI come from the germline V gene. V was pared by 2 bases and J by 6 bases, with 10 bases of the junction left unmatched. The CDR3 sequence is 17 residues long. This CDR3 reads CASSPIWTGTGSGELFF. The DNA of the CDR3 is TGTGCCAGCTCACCAATATGGACCGGGACAGGGTCCGGGGAGCTGTTTTTT.

This clone appeared once. The V call is TRBV9, the J call TRBJ1-1, with D unresolved. The CDR3 has 13 amino acids. Trimming removed 0 bases at V and 4 bases at J, with 7 bases between. Germline values: CDR1 SGDLS, CDR2 YYNGEE. CDR3 residues: CASSVVGSTEAFF. The DNA for the CDR3 is TGTGCCAGCAGCGTAGTGGGTAGCACTGAAGCTTTCTTT.

The chain uses TRBV25-1 and TRBJ2-5; D call uncertain. Germline V lookup: CDR1 MGHDK, CDR2 SYGVNS. Between the trimmed V and J ends, which lost 5 bases and 2 bases, there was a span of 15 bases. The CDR3 extends over 15 amino acids. The CDR3: CASSTPGIPQETQYF. The CDR3 bases are TGTGCCAGCAGTACCCCCGGAATTCCACAAGAGACCCAGTACTTC.

V gene TRBV5-1 combines with J gene TRBJ2-5, with 8 bases lining up with TRBD2. CDR1 and CDR2 (germline): SGHRS, YFSETQ. The CDR3 length is 14 residues. V shed 4 bases, J shed 5 bases, and the junction held 7 bases outside the gene matches. CDR3 sequence reads: CASSQGLGGETQYF. The CDR3 nucleotides read TGCGCCAGCAGCCAGGGACTAGGGGGTGAGACCCAGTACTTC.

The rearrangement links TRBV9 to TRBJ1-1; possible D gene TRBD1, 6 bases. CDR3 size: 14 residues. Germline assignment: CDR1 SGDLS and CDR2 YYNGEE. V was clipped by 5 bases and J by 0 bases, with 11 bases between them. CDR3 region: CASRPGHLNTEAFF. For the CDR3, the DNA is TGTGCCAGCAGGCCGGGACACCTGAACACTGAAGCTTTCTTT.

The rearrangement links TRBV5-1 to TRBJ2-3; 13 positions agree with TRBD2. From germline, CDR1 is SGHRS and CDR2 YFSETQ. V shed 3 bases and J 2 bases; nucleotides not matched to a gene: 3. This CDR3 region has 16 residues. The CDR3 sequence: CASSSGLAGTTDTQYF. CDR3 coding DNA: TGCGCCAGCAGCTCGGGACTAGCGGGAACCACAGATACGCAGTATTTT.